The 11 T cell receptor beta chains presented below share a single source sample, sequenced in a study of siplizumab effects on memory and regulatory T cells (dated by TCRdb to 2018 to 2020). Preparation of the library involved the immunoSEQ multiplex PCR assay. TCRdb took this table from immuneACCESS and kept in-frame rearrangements with V and J called. Such tables lack part of the clones; where checked against another copy, unresolved V genes explain under half of the gap, and the rest is unexplained. The sample table records about 100,000 clones; about 95% of these occur just once. The top ten clones comprise under 0.7% of the sample. The source material was Tregs sorted from blood. Every receptor here comes from a human donor in good health.

This clone was seen only once. V is TRBV5-1 and J is TRBJ2-1; TRBD2 might be the D (7 bases). Germline CDR1 is SGHRS and CDR2 is YFSETQ. The V end lost 4 bases, the J end lost 9 bases, and 20 bases lay between the germline ends. There are 15 residues in the CDR3. In DNA, the CDR3 is TGCGCCAGCAGCGCCTACAGGGCCGGGGGGTCTGAGCAGTTCTTC. Translating it yields CASSAYRAGGSEQFF.

CDR3 bases: TGTGCCACCAGCAGAGTAAAGGGGACTGAAGCTTTCTTT. As protein: CATSRVKGTEAFF. This rearrangement joins TRBV15 to TRBJ1-1; TRBD1 is a possible D gene (5 bases). V dropped 1 base and J dropped 5 bases, with 8 bases sitting between them. This CDR3 has 13 residues. Per germline, CDR1 LNHNV and CDR2 YYDKDF (reference sequence).

The chain is built from TRBV29-1 and TRBJ1-4; D is unclear. CDR3 length: 12 amino acids. Germline V gene sequence: CDR1 SQVTM, CDR2 ANQGSEA. The V end lost 8 bases, the J end lost 8 bases, and 15 bases lay between the germline ends. CDR3 nucleotide sequence: TGCAGCCATACGGATGAGCGGGAAAAACTGTTTTTT. Translated: CSHTDEREKLFF.

This clone has just one count. V and J are TRBV7-9 and TRBJ2-3, with 8 bases lining up with TRBD1. V gave up 5 bases and J gave up 5 bases; unmatched junction bases: 15. Germline CDR1 and CDR2: SEHNR and FQNEAQ (reference sequence). The CDR3 is made up of 17 amino acids. CDR3 in amino acids: CASSKKYRDRRIDTQYF. CDR3 nucleotide sequence: TGTGCCAGCAGCAAGAAATACCGGGACAGGCGAATAGATACGCAGTATTTT.

The CDR3 reads CASLVGAGNTIYF. CDR3 nucleotide sequence: TGTGCCTCGTTAGTAGGTGCTGGAAACACCATATATTTT. The chain employs TRBV30 and TRBJ1-3; no clear D gene. CDR1 and CDR2 (germline): GTSNPN, SVGIG (reference sequence). The CDR3 is made up of 13 amino acids. Trimming shortened V by 7 bases and J by 2 bases, and 12 bases separated the two germline ends.

This sequence joins TRBV6-4 and TRBJ2-1; D is unclear. V was clipped by 8 bases and J by 0 bases, with 23 bases between them. The germline CDR1 and CDR2 sequences are MRHNA and SNTAGT. The CDR3 totals 18 residues. The CDR3 sequence: CASSASATPPFSYNEQFF. The CDR3, as DNA: TGTGCCAGCTCGGCCTCGGCTACCCCTCCGTTCTCCTACAATGAGCAGTTCTTC.

The chain joins TRBV6-5 to TRBJ2-5; D is unclear. V gave up 8 bases and J gave up 7 bases, with 8 bases separating them. The germline V gene encodes CDR1 MNHEY and CDR2 SVGAGI. The CDR3 runs 10 residues. The CDR3 sequence is CASDFPTQYF. CDR3 bases: TGTGCCAGCGACTTTCCGACCCAGTACTTC.

The chain employs TRBV28 and TRBJ2-3; 7 nucleotides align to TRBD1. V shed 7 bases, J shed 5 bases, and the junction held 12 bases outside the gene matches. This CDR3 spans 15 amino acids. The germline CDR1 and CDR2 sequences are MDHEN and SYDVKM. The CDR3, as DNA: TGTGCCAGCATAGACCCCGACAGGGAAATAGATACGCAGTATTTT. Translated, it gives CASIDPDREIDTQYF.

The CDR3 region is CASSYQPPGGDEQFF. CDR3 DNA: TGTGCCAGCAGTTACCAACCACCCGGGGGAGATGAGCAGTTCTTC. The chain carries TRBV6-6 and TRBJ2-1, with D possibly TRBD2 on 6 matching bases. CDR3 length: 15 amino acids. V gave up 2 bases and J gave up 8 bases, with 16 bases separating them. Looked up from germline, CDR1 is MNHNY and CDR2 is SVGAGI (reference sequence).

The chain carries TRBV19 and TRBJ1-1; D not resolved. The CDR3 is 19 residues long. Trimming took 6 bases from V and 3 from J, leaving 29 bases between them. Germline V CDR1 and CDR2: LNHDA, SQIVND (reference sequence). Written as DNA, the CDR3 is TGTGCCAGTAGGGGATTCCCTGGCGCGGGCAGGACGGTCCACACTGAAGCTTTCTTT. As protein: CASRGFPGAGRTVHTEAFF.

The chain has TRBV7-9 and TRBJ1-2, with D maybe TRBD1 (6 bases). CDR3 size: 13 residues. The germline V and J ends were trimmed by 7 bases and 5 bases, with 14 bases remaining between them. Germline V gene data show CDR1 as SEHNR and CDR2 as FQNEAQ (reference sequence). The CDR3 DNA follows: TGTGCCAGCACCTCCCAGGGGAAATATGGCTACACCTTC. Translating gives CASTSQGKYGYTF. Using reference TRBV7-9 and TRBJ1-2 for the parts outside the CDR3, the full variable domain is DTGVSQNPRHKITKRGQNVTFRCDPISEHNRLYWYRQTLGQGPEFLTYFQNEAQLEKSRLLSDRFSAERPKGSFSTLEIQRTEQGDSAMYLCASTSQGKYGYTFGSGTRLTVV.